These T cell receptor beta chains were read from a single sample in a study of shared clonotypes between healthy human individuals. The protocol was immunoSEQ multiplex PCR, while the TCRdb copy is restricted to in-frame clones and leaves out a portion. The sample shows hundreds of thousands of clones, 74% of them seen only once. Sequenced input: memory CD4+ T cells sorted from blood. Every receptor here comes from a woman aged 25 to 45 in good health. The CDR3 runs from the conserved cysteine through the conserved F or W. The D gene is left open where the match is weak. Size tells how often a clone was seen (once, few, many) or the class of an expanded clone, and some rows leave it out.

abundance,j_gene,v_gene,d_gene,CDR3aa,CDR3nt
few,TRBJ2-6,TRBV11-3,.,CASSPEAGANVLTF,TGTGCCAGCAGCCCGGAGGCTGGGGCCAACGTCCTGACTTTC
few,TRBJ1-4,TRBV7-2,.,CASSLGSGSWREKLFF,TGTGCCAGCAGCTTAGGGTCAGGGTCTTGGAGAGAAAAACTGTTTTTT
.,TRBJ2-7,TRBV11-2,.,CASRPLSGAKGSYEQYF,TGTGCCAGCAGACCTTTATCAGGGGCCAAGGGCTCCTACGAGCAGTACTTC
.,TRBJ2-5,TRBV29-1,.,CSVGSTVRGETQYF,TGCAGCGTTGGATCGACAGTGAGGGGAGAGACCCAGTACTTC
.,TRBJ1-3,TRBV7-7,.,CASSPSGSGNTIYF,TGTGCCAGCAGCCCATCAGGTTCTGGAAACACCATATATTTT
.,TRBJ2-5,TRBV7-6,.,CASSGRGLARRETQYF,TGTGCCAGCAGCGGGCGGGGCTTAGCGAGGAGGGAGACCCAGTACTTC
.,TRBJ1-3,TRBV5-1,.,CASSFEGEDTIYF,TGCGCCAGCAGCTTTGAGGGAGAGGACACCATATATTTT
.,TRBJ1-2,TRBV9,.,CASSPDLGQINYGYTF,TGTGCCAGCAGCCCCGATCTAGGACAGATAAACTATGGCTACACCTTC
.,TRBJ1-2,TRBV7-9,.,CASSLQELNYGYTF,TGTGCCAGCAGCCTACAGGAGCTAAACTATGGCTACACCTTC
few,TRBJ2-3,TRBV11-2,TRBD2,CASSKHRGLAGGGRDTQYF,TGTGCCAGCAGCAAACACCGTGGACTAGCGGGAGGGGGGAGAGATACGCAGTATTTT